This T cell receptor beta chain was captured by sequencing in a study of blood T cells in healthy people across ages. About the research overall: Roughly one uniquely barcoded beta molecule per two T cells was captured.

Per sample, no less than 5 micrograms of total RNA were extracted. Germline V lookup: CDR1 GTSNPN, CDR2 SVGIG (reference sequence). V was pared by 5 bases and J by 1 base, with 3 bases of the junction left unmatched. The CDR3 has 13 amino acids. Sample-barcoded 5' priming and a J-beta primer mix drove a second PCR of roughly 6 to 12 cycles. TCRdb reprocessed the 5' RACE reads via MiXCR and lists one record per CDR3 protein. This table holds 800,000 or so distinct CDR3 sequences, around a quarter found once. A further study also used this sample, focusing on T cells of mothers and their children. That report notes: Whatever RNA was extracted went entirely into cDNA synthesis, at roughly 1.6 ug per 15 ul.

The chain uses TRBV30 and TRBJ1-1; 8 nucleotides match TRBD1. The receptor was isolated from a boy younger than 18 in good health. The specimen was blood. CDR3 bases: TGTGCCTGGGACGGGACAGGGAACACTGAAGCTTTCTTT. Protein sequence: CAWDGTGNTEAFF.